Detailed here is one T cell receptor beta chain. This entry comes from a study of cytomegalovirus exposure and HLA in healthy donors. 60 Vbeta and 13 Jbeta primers were used in PCR. Method: immunoSEQ multiplex PCR; TCRdb's copy keeps in-frame clones and lacks some. The sample comprises around 180,000 clones, over 70% of which are singletons, and 1.2% to 1.5% rests with the top ten. The CDR3 contains 16 residues. Germline V gene lookup returns CDR1 SGHTA and CDR2 FQGTGA. V gave up 2 bases and J gave up 3 bases, with 15 bases separating them. This TCR derives from a woman in her 30s in good health and CMV-seropositive. What was sequenced was PBMCs. V usage is TRBV7-3 and J usage is TRBJ2-3, with D maybe TRBD1 (6 bases). The CDR3 coding sequence is TGTGCCAGCAGCTTAGGTATGGGACACGAAACAGATACGCAGTATTTT. Protein product: CASSLGMGHETDTQYF.